This is a list of T cell receptor beta chains from one sample in a study of blood T cell repertoires in COVID-19. Only in-frame clones appear in the TCRdb table, and some are missing; sequencing was by immunoSEQ multiplex PCR. The table records about 110,000 clones, roughly 76% of them present only once. Input material: peripheral blood. Every receptor here comes from a woman aged 55-75 years with acute or convalescent COVID-19. The CDR3 runs from the conserved cysteine through the conserved F or W. The D gene is left open where the match is weak. Size is omitted from some rows. Given values are once, few, many or a class for expanded clones.

J gene: TRBJ1-6
V gene: TRBV7-8
clone size: NA
D gene: TRBD1
CDR3 DNA: TGTGCCAGCAGCACCAGGGGGGCACCCCTCCACTTT
CDR3 protein: CASSTRGAPLHF

J gene: TRBJ2-7
V gene: TRBV24-1
clone size: NA
D gene: TRBD1
CDR3 DNA: TGTGCCACCACCTGCGGCCCAGATACAGGGGAAAAGCCCTCCTACGAGCAGTACTTC
CDR3 protein: CATTCGPDTGEKPSYEQYF

J gene: TRBJ1-2
V gene: TRBV29-1
clone size: NA
D gene: NA
CDR3 DNA: TGCAGCGTTGTGGAGGGCTATGGCTACACCTTC
CDR3 protein: CSVVEGYGYTF

J gene: TRBJ1-6
V gene: TRBV23-1
clone size: NA
D gene: NA
CDR3 DNA: TGCGCCAGCAGTCATTCTCAGGGGACGCCCGCCTTTGCTTATAATTCACCCCTCCACTTT
CDR3 protein: CASSHSQGTPAFAYNSPLHF

J gene: TRBJ1-2
V gene: TRBV18
clone size: NA
D gene: TRBD1
CDR3 DNA: TGTGCCAGCTCCGGACAGGGCGATGGCTACACCTTC
CDR3 protein: CASSGQGDGYTF

J gene: TRBJ2-7
V gene: TRBV6-5
clone size: NA
D gene: NA
CDR3 DNA: TGTGCCAGCAGTCAGGGGATGGGCGAGCAGTACTTC
CDR3 protein: CASSQGMGEQYF

J gene: TRBJ2-2
V gene: TRBV7-9
clone size: NA
D gene: TRBD1
CDR3 DNA: TGTGCCAGCGACCCGGGACAGTCGAACACCGGGGAGCTGTTTTTT
CDR3 protein: CASDPGQSNTGELFF

J gene: TRBJ1-2
V gene: TRBV5-1
clone size: NA
D gene: NA
CDR3 DNA: TGCGCCAGCAGCTGGGAGCCCGGGACTGGGGGAGGCTACACCTTC
CDR3 protein: CASSWEPGTGGGYTF

J gene: TRBJ1-5
V gene: TRBV6-6
clone size: few
D gene: NA
CDR3 DNA: TGTGCCAGCAGTTCACAGGGCTGGGGAGACAATCAGCCCCAGCATTTT
CDR3 protein: CASSSQGWGDNQPQHF

J gene: TRBJ1-2
V gene: TRBV19
clone size: NA
D gene: TRBD1
CDR3 DNA: TGTGCCACCCACCACCGGCAGGGGGGCTATGGCTACACCTTC
CDR3 protein: CATHHRQGGYGYTF

J gene: TRBJ1-5
V gene: TRBV7-9
clone size: NA
D gene: NA
CDR3 DNA: TGTGCCAGCAGCTTGGGACAAACCAATCAGCCCCAGCATTTT
CDR3 protein: CASSLGQTNQPQHF

J gene: TRBJ1-1
V gene: TRBV28
clone size: NA
D gene: NA
CDR3 DNA: TGTGCCAGCAGTCATCGACGGGGGAGGATCGAAGCTTTCTTT
CDR3 protein: CASSHRRGRIEAFF

J gene: TRBJ1-2
V gene: TRBV11-3
clone size: NA
D gene: NA
CDR3 DNA: TGTGCCAGCAGCTTCGGGGGAGGAAATGGCTACACCTTC
CDR3 protein: CASSFGGGNGYTF

J gene: TRBJ1-2
V gene: TRBV5-6
clone size: NA
D gene: TRBD1
CDR3 DNA: TGTGCCAGCAGTCGGGGGACAGATGGCTACACCTTC
CDR3 protein: CASSRGTDGYTF

J gene: TRBJ2-7
V gene: TRBV7-2
clone size: NA
D gene: NA
CDR3 DNA: TGTGCCAGCAGCTTAGCAGTCCTGACTAACAATTACGAGCAGTACTTC
CDR3 protein: CASSLAVLTNNYEQYF

J gene: TRBJ2-7
V gene: TRBV6-6
clone size: NA
D gene: NA
CDR3 DNA: TGTGCCAGCAGTTACTTAGGTCCGGGAGAGCAGTACTTC
CDR3 protein: CASSYLGPGEQYF

J gene: TRBJ1-5
V gene: TRBV6-2/TRBV6-3
clone size: NA
D gene: NA
CDR3 DNA: TGTGCCAGCAGTGCCGCGGGGTCGGGCAATCAGCCCCAGCATTTT
CDR3 protein: CASSAAGSGNQPQHF

J gene: TRBJ1-6
V gene: TRBV7-9
clone size: NA
D gene: TRBD1
CDR3 DNA: TGTGCCAGCAGCCCTGGACAGGGGGCCGGTTCACCCCTCCACTTT
CDR3 protein: CASSPGQGAGSPLHF

J gene: TRBJ2-5
V gene: TRBV7-9
clone size: few
D gene: NA
CDR3 DNA: TGTGCCAGCAGCCGAGATCCGGAGACCCAGTACTTC
CDR3 protein: CASSRDPETQYF

J gene: TRBJ1-2
V gene: TRBV4-3
clone size: NA
D gene: NA
CDR3 DNA: TGCGCCAGCAGCCAAGAGTCTCGAGGGTTTGAAGGCTACACCTTC
CDR3 protein: CASSQESRGFEGYTF